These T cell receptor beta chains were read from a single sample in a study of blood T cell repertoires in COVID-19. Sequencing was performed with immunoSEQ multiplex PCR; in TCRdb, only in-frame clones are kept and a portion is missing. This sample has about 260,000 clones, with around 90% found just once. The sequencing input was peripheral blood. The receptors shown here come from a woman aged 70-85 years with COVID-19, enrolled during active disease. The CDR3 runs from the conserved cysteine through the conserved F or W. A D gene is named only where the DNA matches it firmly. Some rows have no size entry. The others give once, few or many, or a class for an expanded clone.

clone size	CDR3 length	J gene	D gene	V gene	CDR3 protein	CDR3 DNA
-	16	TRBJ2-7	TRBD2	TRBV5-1	CASSLVQRESSYEQYF	TGCGCCAGCAGCTTGGTACAGCGGGAGAGCTCCTACGAGCAGTACTTC
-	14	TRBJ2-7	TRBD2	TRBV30	CAWSGLAGTYEQYF	TGTGCCTGGAGTGGGCTAGCGGGAACCTACGAGCAGTACTTC
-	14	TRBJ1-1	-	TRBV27	CASRTGGLNTEAFF	TGTGCCAGCAGGACCGGAGGCTTGAACACTGAAGCTTTCTTT
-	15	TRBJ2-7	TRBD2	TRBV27	CASRQGTRGTYEQYF	TGTGCCAGCAGACAAGGGACTAGAGGAACTTACGAGCAGTACTTC
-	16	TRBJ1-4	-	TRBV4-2	CASSQDFRGTNEKLFF	TGTGCCAGCAGCCAAGATTTTAGGGGTACTAATGAAAAACTGTTTTTT
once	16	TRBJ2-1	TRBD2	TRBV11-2	CASSPIAGGLVDEQFF	TGTGCCAGCAGCCCGATAGCGGGAGGGCTTGTGGATGAGCAGTTCTTC
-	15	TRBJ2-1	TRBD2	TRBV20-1	CSASRREGTYNEQFF	TGCAGTGCTAGTAGACGGGAGGGCACCTACAATGAGCAGTTCTTC
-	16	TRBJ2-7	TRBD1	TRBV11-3	CASSLGRDRFFYEQYF	TGTGCCAGCAGCTTAGGACGGGACAGGTTCTTCTACGAGCAGTACTTC
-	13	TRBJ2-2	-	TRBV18	CASSSSVTGELFF	TGTGCCAGCTCATCTAGCGTCACCGGGGAGCTGTTTTTT
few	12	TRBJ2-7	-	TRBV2	CASRQSSYEQYF	TGTGCCAGCAGACAGAGCTCCTACGAGCAGTACTTC
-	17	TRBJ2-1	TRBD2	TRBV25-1	CASTGYVGAGGQDEQFF	TGTGCCAGCACGGGGTATGTAGGGGCGGGAGGGCAGGATGAGCAGTTCTTC
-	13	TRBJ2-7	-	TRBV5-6	CASSNQVPYEQYF	TGTGCCAGCAGCAACCAGGTACCCTACGAGCAGTACTTC
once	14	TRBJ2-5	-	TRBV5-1	CASTGGVQGETQYF	TGCGCCAGCACCGGGGGTGTCCAGGGAGAGACCCAGTACTTC
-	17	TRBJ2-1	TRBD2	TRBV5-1	CASSAGLAGGAINEQFF	TGCGCCAGCAGCGCGGGACTAGCGGGAGGGGCTATCAATGAGCAGTTCTTC
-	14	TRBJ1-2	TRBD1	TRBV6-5	CASSSKGQTYGYTF	TGTGCCAGCAGTTCCAAGGGACAGACCTATGGCTACACCTTC
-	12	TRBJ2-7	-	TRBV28	CASSLLAYEQYF	TGTGCCAGCAGTTTATTGGCTTACGAGCAGTACTTC
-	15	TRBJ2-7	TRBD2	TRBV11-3	CASSRASGRAYEQYF	TGTGCCAGCAGCCGCGCTAGCGGGAGGGCCTACGAGCAGTACTTC
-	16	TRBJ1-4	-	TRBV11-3	CASSHPIQGANEKLFF	TGTGCCAGCAGTCACCCAATACAGGGCGCGAATGAAAAACTGTTTTTT
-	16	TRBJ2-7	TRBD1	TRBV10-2	CASYPIRGGAGYEQYF	TGCGCCAGTTACCCTATTCGAGGGGGCGCGGGCTACGAGCAGTACTTC
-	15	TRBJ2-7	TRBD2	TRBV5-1	CASKLQAGGGYEQYF	TGCGCCAGCAAGCTCCAAGCGGGAGGAGGCTACGAGCAGTACTTC
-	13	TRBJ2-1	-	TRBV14	CASNEGVSDEQFF	TGTGCCAGCAATGAGGGAGTGAGCGATGAGCAGTTCTTC
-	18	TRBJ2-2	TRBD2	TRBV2	CASSGPSGRARDTGELFF	TGTGCCAGCAGTGGACCTAGCGGGAGGGCCCGCGACACCGGGGAGCTGTTTTTT
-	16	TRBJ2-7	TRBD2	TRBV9	CASSVVKAGGRGEQYF	TGTGCCAGCAGCGTAGTCAAAGCGGGAGGCCGAGGCGAGCAGTACTTC
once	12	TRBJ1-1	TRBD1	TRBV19	CASRGGGTEAFF	TGTGCCAGTAGAGGGGGCGGGACTGAAGCTTTCTTT
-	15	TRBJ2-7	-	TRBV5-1	CASSLEGQGYYEQYF	TGCGCCAGCAGCTTGGAGGGGCAGGGATACTACGAGCAGTACTTC
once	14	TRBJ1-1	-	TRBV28	CASSLGGWGTEAFF	TGTGCCAGCAGTTTAGGGGGCTGGGGCACTGAAGCTTTCTTT
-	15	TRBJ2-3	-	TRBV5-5	CASSLEGGHIDTQYF	TGTGCCAGCAGCTTGGAGGGGGGGCATATAGATACGCAGTATTTT
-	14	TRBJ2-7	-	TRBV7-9	CASSSSGRSYEQYF	TGTGCCAGCAGTTCAAGCGGGCGATCATACGAGCAGTACTTC
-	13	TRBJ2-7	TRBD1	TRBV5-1	CASRPGQGYEQYF	TGCGCCAGCAGACCGGGACAGGGGTACGAGCAGTACTTC
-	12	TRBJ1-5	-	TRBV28	CASTLNNQPQHF	TGTGCCAGCACCCTAAACAATCAGCCCCAGCATTTT
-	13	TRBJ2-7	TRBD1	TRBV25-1	CASSESGGRWQYF	TGTGCCAGCAGTGAATCAGGGGGCCGATGGCAGTACTTC
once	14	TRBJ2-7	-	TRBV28	CASSPSRGAYEQYF	TGTGCCAGCAGCCCCTCGCGGGGAGCCTACGAGCAGTACTTC
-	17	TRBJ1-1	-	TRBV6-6	CASSPGYKQGRYTEAFF	TGTGCCAGCAGTCCCGGATATAAACAGGGAAGATACACTGAAGCTTTCTTT
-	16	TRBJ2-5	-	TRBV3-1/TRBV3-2	CASSLSSGGWRETQYF	TGTGCCAGCAGCCTAAGTAGTGGGGGGTGGAGGGAGACCCAGTACTTC
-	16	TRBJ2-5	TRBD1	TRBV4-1	CASSQNQGQGLETQYF	TGCGCCAGCAGCCAGAACCAGGGACAGGGGTTGGAGACCCAGTACTTC
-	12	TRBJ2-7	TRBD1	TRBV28	CASTLRGLEQYF	TGTGCCAGCACTCTCAGGGGGCTCGAGCAGTACTTC
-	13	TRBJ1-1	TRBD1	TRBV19	CASGRGQSTEAFF	TGTGCCAGCGGCAGGGGGCAGAGCACTGAAGCTTTCTTT
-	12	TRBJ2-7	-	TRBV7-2	CASSLRGYEQYF	TGTGCCAGCAGCCTCCGGGGTTACGAGCAGTACTTC
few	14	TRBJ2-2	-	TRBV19	CASSQQTNTGELFF	TGTGCCAGTAGCCAACAGACGAACACCGGGGAGCTGTTTTTT
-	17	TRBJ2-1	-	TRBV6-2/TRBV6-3	CASSSYRDPPMDNEQFF	TGTGCCAGCAGTTCCTACAGGGACCCACCCATGGACAATGAGCAGTTCTTC
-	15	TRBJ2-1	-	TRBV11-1	CASSSRDFSYNEQFF	TGTGCCAGCAGCTCACGGGACTTCTCCTACAATGAGCAGTTCTTC
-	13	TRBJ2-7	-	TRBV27	CASSLLSSYEQYF	TGTGCCAGCAGTTTATTATCCTCCTACGAGCAGTACTTC
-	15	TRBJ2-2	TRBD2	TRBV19	CASSTGTSGIGELFF	TGTGCCAGTAGTACCGGGACTAGCGGGATCGGGGAGCTGTTTTTT
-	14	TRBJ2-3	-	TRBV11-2	CASSLWSGADTQYF	TGTGCCAGCAGCTTATGGTCAGGGGCAGATACGCAGTATTTT
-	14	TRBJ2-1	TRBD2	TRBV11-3	CASSLEERETQQFF	TGTGCCAGCAGCTTAGAAGAGCGGGAGACCCAGCAGTTCTTC
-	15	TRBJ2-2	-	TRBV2	CASSEQGWNTGELFF	TGTGCCAGCAGTGAACAGGGGTGGAACACCGGGGAGCTGTTTTTT
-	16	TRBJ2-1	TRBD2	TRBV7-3	CASSLIRTSGIYEQFF	TGTGCCAGCAGCTTAATCCGGACTAGCGGGATATATGAGCAGTTCTTC
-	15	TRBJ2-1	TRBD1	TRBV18	CASSPKDRDRNEQFF	TGTGCCAGCTCACCCAAGGACAGGGACCGGAATGAGCAGTTCTTC
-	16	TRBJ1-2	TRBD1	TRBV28	CASSYPGQGGSYGYTF	TGTGCCAGCAGCTACCCCGGACAGGGGGGATCCTATGGCTACACCTTC
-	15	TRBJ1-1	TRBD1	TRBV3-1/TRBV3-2	CASSHFRGPGTEAFF	TGTGCCAGCAGCCATTTCAGGGGGCCAGGGACTGAAGCTTTCTTT
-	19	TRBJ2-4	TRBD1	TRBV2	CATQWDRGDSGLAKNIQYF	TGTGCCACCCAATGGGACAGGGGAGATAGCGGCCTAGCCAAAAACATTCAGTACTTC
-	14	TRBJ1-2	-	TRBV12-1	CASKIRNYNYGYTF	TGTGCCAGCAAAATAAGGAACTATAACTATGGCTACACCTTC